This T cell receptor beta chain is drawn from a study of OX40 agonist ivuxolimab in advanced cancers. Across the whole study: Ivuxolimab, an agonistic anti-OX40 (CD134) antibody, was given to patients.

Trimming removed 4 bases at V and 7 bases at J, with 16 bases between. Germline assignment: CDR1 MGHDK and CDR2 SYGVNS. This CDR3 has 14 amino acids. TCRdb's copy holds only in-frame clones and misses some; the assay was immunoSEQ multiplex PCR. The profile shows roughly 80,000 clones, about nine tenths of them singletons. This clonotype originated in an adult with an advanced solid tumor such as melanoma, head and neck, liver or kidney cancer. This rearrangement joins TRBV25-1 to TRBJ1-2; maybe TRBD1 (5 bases). The sample here was CD4+ or CD8+ T cells sorted from blood, taken in a trial of the OX40 agonist ivuxolimab. In nucleotides, the CDR3 is TGTGCCAGCAGTGTCGGTCAGGGCGTGGGTGGCTACACCTTC. This codes for CASSVGQGVGGYTF.